This T cell receptor (beta chain) is drawn from a study of cytomegalovirus exposure and HLA in healthy donors. As for the study in general: Within the Caucasian-associated ancestry cluster were around four fifths of the 398 genotyped donors. Study-level points and caveats: Reportedly, TCR beta sequences accurately predicted HLA-A and HLA-B alleles in most subjects. Clonal expansion, a later analysis showed, was greater in HLA-associated TCR beta chains than in equally common others. For most TCR sequences rarity was the rule, although some public TCRs occurred in many donors.

The PCR employed 60 Vbeta primers together with 13 Jbeta primers. TCRdb's copy holds only in-frame clones and misses some; the assay was immunoSEQ multiplex PCR. The repertoire consists of 95,000 to 110,000 clones, with roughly 73% occurring once and the leading ten covering roughly 8.2%. A note on this clone: The antigen is unknown.

Germline CDR1 LNHDA, CDR2 SQIVND (reference sequence). Trimming took 4 bases from V and 4 from J; bases not matched to a gene: 4. This CDR3 has 15 residues. Sequencing input: PBMCs. The gene calls are TRBV19 and TRBJ2-1, with 10 nucleotides matching TRBD1. The TCR comes from a man aged 30 to 45 in good health and CMV-seronegative. The CDR3 region is CASSTGQGLYNEQFF. The CDR3 DNA reads TGTGCCAGTAGTACGGGACAGGGGTTGTACAATGAGCAGTTCTTC.